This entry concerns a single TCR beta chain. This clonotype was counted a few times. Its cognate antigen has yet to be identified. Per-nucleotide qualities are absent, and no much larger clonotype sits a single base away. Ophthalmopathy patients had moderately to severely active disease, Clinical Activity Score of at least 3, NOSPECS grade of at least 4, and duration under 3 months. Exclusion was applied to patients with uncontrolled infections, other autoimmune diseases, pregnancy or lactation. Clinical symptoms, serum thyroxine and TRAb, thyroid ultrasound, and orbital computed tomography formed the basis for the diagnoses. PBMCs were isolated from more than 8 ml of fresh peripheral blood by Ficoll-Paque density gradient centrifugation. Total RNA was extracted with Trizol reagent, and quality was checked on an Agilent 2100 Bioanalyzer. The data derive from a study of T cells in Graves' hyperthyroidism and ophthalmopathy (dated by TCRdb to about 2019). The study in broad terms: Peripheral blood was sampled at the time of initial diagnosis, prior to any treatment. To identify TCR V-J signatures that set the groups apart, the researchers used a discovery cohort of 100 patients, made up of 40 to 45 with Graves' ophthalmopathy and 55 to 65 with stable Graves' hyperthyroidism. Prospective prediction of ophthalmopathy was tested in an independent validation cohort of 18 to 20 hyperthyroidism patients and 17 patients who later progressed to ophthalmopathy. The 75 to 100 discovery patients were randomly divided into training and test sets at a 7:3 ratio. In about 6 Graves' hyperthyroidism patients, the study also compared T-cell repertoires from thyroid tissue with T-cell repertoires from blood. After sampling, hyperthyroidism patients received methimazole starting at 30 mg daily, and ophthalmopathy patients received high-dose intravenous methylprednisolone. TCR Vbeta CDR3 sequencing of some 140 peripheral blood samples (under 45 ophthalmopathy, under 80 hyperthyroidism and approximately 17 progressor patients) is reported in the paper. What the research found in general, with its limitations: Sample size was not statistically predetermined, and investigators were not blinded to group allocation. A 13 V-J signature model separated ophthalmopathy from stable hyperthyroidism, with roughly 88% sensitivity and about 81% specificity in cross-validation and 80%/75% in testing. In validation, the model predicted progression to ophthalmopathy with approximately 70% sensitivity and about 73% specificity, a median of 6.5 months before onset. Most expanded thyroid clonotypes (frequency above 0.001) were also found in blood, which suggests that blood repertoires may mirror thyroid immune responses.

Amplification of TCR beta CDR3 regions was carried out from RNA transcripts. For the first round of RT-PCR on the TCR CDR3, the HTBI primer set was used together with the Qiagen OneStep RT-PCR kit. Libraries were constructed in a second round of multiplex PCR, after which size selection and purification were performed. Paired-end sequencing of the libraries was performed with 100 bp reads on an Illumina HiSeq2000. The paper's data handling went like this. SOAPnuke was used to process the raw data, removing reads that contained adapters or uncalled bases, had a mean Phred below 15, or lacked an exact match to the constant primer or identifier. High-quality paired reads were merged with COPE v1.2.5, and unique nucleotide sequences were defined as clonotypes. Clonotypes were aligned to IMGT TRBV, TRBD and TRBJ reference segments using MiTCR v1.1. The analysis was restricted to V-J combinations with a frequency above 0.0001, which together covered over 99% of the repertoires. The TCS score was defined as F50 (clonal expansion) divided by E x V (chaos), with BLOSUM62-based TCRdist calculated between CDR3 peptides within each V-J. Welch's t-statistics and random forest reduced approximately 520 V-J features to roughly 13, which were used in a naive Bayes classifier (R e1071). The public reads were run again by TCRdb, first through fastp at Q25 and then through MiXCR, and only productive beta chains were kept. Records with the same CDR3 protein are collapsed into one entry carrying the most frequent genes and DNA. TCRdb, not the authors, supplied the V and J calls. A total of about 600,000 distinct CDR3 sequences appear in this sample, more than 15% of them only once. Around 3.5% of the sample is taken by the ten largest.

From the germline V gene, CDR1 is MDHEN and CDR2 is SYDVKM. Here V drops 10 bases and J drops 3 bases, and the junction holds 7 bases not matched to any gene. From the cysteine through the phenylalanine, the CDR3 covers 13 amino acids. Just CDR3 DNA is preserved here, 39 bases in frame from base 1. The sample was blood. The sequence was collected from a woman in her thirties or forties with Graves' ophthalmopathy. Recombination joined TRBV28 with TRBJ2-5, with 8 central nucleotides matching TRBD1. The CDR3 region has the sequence CATTDREKETQYF. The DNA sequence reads TGTGCCACCACGGACAGGGAAAAAGAGACCCAGTACTTC.